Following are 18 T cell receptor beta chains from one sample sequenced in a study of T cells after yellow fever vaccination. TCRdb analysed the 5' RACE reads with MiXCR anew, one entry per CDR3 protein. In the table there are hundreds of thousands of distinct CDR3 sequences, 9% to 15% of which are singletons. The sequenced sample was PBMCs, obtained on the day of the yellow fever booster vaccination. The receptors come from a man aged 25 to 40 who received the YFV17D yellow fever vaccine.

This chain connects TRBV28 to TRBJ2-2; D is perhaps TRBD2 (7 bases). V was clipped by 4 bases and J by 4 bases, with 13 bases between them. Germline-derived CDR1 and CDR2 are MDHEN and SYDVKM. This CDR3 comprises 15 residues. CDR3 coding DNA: TGTGCCAGCAGTTGGGCAGGGGAGGGCACCGGGGAGCTGTTTTTT. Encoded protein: CASSWAGEGTGELFF.

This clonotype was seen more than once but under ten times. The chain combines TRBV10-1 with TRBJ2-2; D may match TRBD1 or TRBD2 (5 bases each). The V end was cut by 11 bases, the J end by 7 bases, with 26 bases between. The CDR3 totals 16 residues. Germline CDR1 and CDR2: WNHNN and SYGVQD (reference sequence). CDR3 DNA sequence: TGCGCCGCGCATCAAACAATAGACAGCCGGGACGGGGAGCTGTTTTTT. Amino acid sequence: CAAHQTIDSRDGELFF.

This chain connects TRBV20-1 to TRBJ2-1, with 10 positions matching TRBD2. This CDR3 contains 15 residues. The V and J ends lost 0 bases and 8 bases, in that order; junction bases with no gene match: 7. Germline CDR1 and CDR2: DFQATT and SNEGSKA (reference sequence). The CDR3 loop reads CSARDPSGRGDEQFF. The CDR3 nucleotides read TGCAGTGCTAGAGATCCCAGCGGGAGGGGGGATGAGCAGTTCTTC.

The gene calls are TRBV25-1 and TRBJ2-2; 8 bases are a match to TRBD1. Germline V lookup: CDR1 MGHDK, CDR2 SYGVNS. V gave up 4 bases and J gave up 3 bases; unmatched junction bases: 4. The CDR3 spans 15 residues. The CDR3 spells CASSGDRGDTGELFF. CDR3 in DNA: TGTGCCAGCAGTGGAGACAGGGGCGACACCGGGGAGCTGTTTTTT.

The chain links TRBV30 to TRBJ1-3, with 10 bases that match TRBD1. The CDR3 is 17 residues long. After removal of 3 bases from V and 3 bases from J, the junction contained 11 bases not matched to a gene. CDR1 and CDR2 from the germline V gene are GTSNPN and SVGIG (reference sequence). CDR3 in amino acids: CAWSDRGRPLSGNTIYF. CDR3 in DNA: TGTGCCTGGAGCGACAGGGGGCGCCCTCTAAGTGGAAACACCATATATTTT.

In DNA, the CDR3 is TGTGCCAGCAGCTTTTACCGGGACAGGGGGGATCAGCCCCAGCATTTT. This sequence encodes CASSFYRDRGDQPQHF. The chain links TRBV7-9 to TRBJ1-5; 11 nucleotides line up with TRBD1. Germline CDR1 SEHNR, CDR2 FQNEAQ (reference sequence). The CDR3 has 16 residues. V lost 3 bases to trimming and J lost 5 bases; unmatched junction nucleotides: 6.

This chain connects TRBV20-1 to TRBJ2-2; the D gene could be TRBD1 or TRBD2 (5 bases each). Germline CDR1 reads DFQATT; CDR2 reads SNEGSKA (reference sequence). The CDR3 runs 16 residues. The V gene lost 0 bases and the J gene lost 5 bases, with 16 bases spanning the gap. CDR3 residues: CSARDVRGAKTGELFF. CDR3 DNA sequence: TGCAGTGCTAGAGATGTCAGAGGGGCCAAGACCGGGGAGCTGTTTTTT.

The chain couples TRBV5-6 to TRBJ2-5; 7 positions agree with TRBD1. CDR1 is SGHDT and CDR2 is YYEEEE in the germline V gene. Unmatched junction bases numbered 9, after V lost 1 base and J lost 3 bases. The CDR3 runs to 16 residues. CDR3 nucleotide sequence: TGTGCCAGCAGCTTGCCTAGGGACAGTAGAGAAGAGACCCAGTACTTC. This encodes CASSLPRDSREETQYF. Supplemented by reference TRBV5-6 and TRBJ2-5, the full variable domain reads DAGVTQSPTHLIKTRGQQVTLRCSPKSGHDTVSWYQQALGQGPQFIFQYYEEEERQRGNFPDRFSGHQFPNYSSELNVNALLLGDSALYLCASSLPRDSREETQYFGPGTRLLVL.

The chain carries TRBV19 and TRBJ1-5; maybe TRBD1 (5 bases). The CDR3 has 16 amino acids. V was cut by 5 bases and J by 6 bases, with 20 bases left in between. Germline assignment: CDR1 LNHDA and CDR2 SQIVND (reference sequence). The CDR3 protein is CASSDGHNWGSQPQHF. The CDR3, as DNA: TGTGCCAGTAGTGACGGACACAACTGGGGGAGTCAGCCCCAGCATTTT.

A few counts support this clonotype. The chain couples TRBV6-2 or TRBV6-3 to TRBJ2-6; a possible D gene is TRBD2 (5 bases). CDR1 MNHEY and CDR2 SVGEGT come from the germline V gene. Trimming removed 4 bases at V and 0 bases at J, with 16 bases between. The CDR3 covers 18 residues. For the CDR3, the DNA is TGTGCCAGCAGTTCCCCCTCGACTACGATCTCTGGGGCCAACGTCCTGACTTTC. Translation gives CASSSPSTTISGANVLTF.

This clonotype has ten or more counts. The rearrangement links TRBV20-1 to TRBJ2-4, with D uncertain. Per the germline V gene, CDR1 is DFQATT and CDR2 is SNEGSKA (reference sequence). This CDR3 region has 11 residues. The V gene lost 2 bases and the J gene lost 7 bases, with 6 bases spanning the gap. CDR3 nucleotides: TGCAGTGCTAGACTAGGGAACATTCAGTACTTC. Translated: CSARLGNIQYF.

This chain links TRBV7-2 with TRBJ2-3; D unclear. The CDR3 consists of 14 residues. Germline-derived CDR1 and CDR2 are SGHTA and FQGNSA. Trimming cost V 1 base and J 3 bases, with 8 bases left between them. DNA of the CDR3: TGTGCCAGCAGCTTAGTATTTGCGACAGATACGCAGTATTTT. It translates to CASSLVFATDTQYF.

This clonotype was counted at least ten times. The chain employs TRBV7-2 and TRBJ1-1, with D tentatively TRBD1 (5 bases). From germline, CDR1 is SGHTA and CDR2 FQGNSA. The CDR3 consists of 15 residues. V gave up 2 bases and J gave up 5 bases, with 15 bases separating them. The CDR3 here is CASSLLGMGGTEAFF. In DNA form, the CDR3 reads TGTGCCAGCAGCTTATTAGGGATGGGGGGTACTGAAGCTTTCTTT.

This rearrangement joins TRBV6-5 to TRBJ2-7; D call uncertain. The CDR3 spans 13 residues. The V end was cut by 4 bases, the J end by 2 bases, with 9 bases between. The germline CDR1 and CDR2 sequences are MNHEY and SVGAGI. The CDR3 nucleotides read TGTGCCAGCAGTTCCCTCATGACCTACGAGCAGTACTTC. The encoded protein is CASSSLMTYEQYF.

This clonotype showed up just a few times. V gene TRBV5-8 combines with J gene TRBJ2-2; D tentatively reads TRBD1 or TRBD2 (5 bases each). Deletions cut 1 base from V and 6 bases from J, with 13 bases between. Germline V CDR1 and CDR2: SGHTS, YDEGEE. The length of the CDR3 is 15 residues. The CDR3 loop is CASSLNAGTAGELFF. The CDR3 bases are TGTGCCAGCAGCTTGAATGCAGGGACCGCCGGGGAGCTGTTTTTT.

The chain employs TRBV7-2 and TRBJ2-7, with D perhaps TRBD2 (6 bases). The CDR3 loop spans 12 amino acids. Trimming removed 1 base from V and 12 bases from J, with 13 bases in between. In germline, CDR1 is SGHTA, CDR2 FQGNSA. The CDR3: CASSLEAGSGYF. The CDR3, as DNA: TGTGCCAGCAGCTTAGAAGCGGGCTCGGGGTACTTC. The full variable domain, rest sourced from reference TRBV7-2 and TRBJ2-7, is GAGVSQSPSNKVTEKGKDVELRCDPISGHTALYWYRQSLGQGLEFLIYFQGNSAPDKSGLPSDRFSAERTGGSVSTLTIQRTQQEDSAVYLCASSLEAGSGYFGPGTRLTVT.

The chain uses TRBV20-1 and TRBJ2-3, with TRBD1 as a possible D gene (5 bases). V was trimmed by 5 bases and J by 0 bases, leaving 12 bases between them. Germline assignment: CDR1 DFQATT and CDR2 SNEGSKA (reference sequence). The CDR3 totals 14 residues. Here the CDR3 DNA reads TGCAGTGCTCCCCAGGGCAGAAGCACAGATACGCAGTATTTT. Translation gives CSAPQGRSTDTQYF.

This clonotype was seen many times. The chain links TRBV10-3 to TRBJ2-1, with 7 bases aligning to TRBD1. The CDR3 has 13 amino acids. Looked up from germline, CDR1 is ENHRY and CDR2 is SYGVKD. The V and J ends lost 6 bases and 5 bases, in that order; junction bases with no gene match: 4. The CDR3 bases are TGTGCCATCAGCCGGGACAGCGACAATGAGCAGTTCTTC. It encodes CAISRDSDNEQFF.